Listed here are 31 T cell receptor beta chains from one sample, sequenced in a study of cytomegalovirus exposure and HLA in healthy donors. The primer mix had 60 Vbeta and 13 Jbeta primers. Sequencing was performed with immunoSEQ multiplex PCR; in TCRdb, only in-frame clones are kept and a portion is missing. The data hold under 150,000 clones, with 82% observed a single time. The specimen was PBMCs. The receptors were gathered from a male donor in good health and CMV-seronegative.

V and J are TRBV14 and TRBJ2-1; D might be TRBD2 (5 bases). The CDR3 consists of 14 residues. V dropped 8 bases and J dropped 4 bases, with 15 bases sitting between them. Germline V gene sequence: CDR1 SGHDN, CDR2 FVKESK. The CDR3 nucleotides read TGTGCCAGCGGGAGACTCCTCGGGTACAATGAGCAGTTCTTC. Its translation is CASGRLLGYNEQFF.

The chain employs TRBV19 and TRBJ2-7; 8 bases agree with TRBD2. Unmatched junction bases numbered 3, after V lost 2 bases and J lost 0 bases. The CDR3 sequence is 15 residues long. Germline CDR1 is LNHDA and CDR2 is SQIVND (reference sequence). The chain's CDR3 is CASSIWSGSSYEQYF. The CDR3 DNA reads as TGTGCCAGTAGTATATGGAGCGGGAGCTCCTACGAGCAGTACTTC. Full variable domain (rest looked up from reference TRBV19 and TRBJ2-7): DGGITQSPKYLFRKEGQNVTLSCEQNLNHDAMYWYRQDPGQGLRLIYYSQIVNDFQKGDIAEGYSVSREKKESFPLTVTSAQKNPTAFYLCASSIWSGSSYEQYFGPGTRLTVT.

The rearrangement joins TRBV5-1 to TRBJ2-2, with 9 bases lining up with TRBD2. The germline V gene has CDR1 SGHRS and CDR2 YFSETQ. The J segment lost 1 base and the V segment lost 1 base, leaving 5 bases of the junction unmatched. The CDR3 is 17 amino acids. CDR3 nucleotides: TGCGCCAGCAGCTTGCAAGCGGGAGGAATGAACACCGGGGAGCTGTTTTTT. Translating gives CASSLQAGGMNTGELFF.

CDR3 nucleotide sequence: TGCGCCAGCAGTGAGAGGGGCCCGGAAAACATTCAGTACTTC. Its translation: CASSERGPENIQYF. The chain uses TRBV10-1 and TRBJ2-4; a weak D match, TRBD1 (5 bases). Trimming took off 2 bases at V and 5 bases at J, with 10 bases between the two ends. CDR1 and CDR2 (germline): WNHNN, SYGVQD (reference sequence). CDR3 size: 14 residues.

V is TRBV6-6 and J is TRBJ2-4, with TRBD2 as a possible D gene (5 bases). The CDR3 contains 15 residues. Trimming left V 5 bases short and J 1 base short, with 12 bases between. The germline V gene encodes CDR1 MNHNY and CDR2 SVGAGI (reference sequence). CDR3 sequence: CASSDGERAKNIQYF. CDR3 nucleotide sequence: TGTGCCAGCAGTGACGGGGAGAGGGCCAAAAACATTCAGTACTTC.

This sequence joins TRBV21-1 and TRBJ2-5; TRBD2 is the table's D call and was not checked against the DNA. TRBV21-1 is a known pseudogene. The CDR3 is 20 amino acids. In nucleotides, the CDR3 is TGTGCCAGCAGCAAAGGAATCTGTGAGGCTGGACTAGCTGGGTTGGAGACCCAGTACTTC. Translating gives CASSKGICEAGLAGLETQYF.

The chain is built from TRBV27 and TRBJ1-1; tentative D call: TRBD1 (5 bases). The CDR3 is made up of 15 amino acids. V was trimmed by 3 bases and J by 0 bases, leaving 11 bases between them. In germline, CDR1 is MNHEY, CDR2 SMNVEV (reference sequence). CDR3 loop: CASSLTETMNTEAFF. The CDR3 DNA reads TGTGCCAGCAGTTTGACAGAGACCATGAACACTGAAGCTTTCTTT.

The CDR3 DNA reads as TGTGCCTGGAGTGTTAATGATCCCGGCGAGCAGTACTTC. Protein: CAWSVNDPGEQYF. This chain connects TRBV30 to TRBJ2-7, with unresolved D. The CDR3 extends over 13 amino acids. Germline V gives CDR1 GTSNPN, CDR2 SVGIG (reference sequence). V lost 0 bases and J lost 6, with 12 bases in between.

J is TRBJ2-7 and V is TRBV7-8; TRBD1 aligns across 10 bases. CDR3 length: 16 residues. Losses at the gene ends were 0 bases for V and 7 bases for J; bases not matched to a gene: 9. Germline CDR1 reads SGHVS; CDR2 reads FQNEAQ. The CDR3 spells CASSLAYPGTGDEQYF. Written as DNA, the CDR3 is TGTGCCAGCAGCTTAGCCTACCCTGGGACAGGGGATGAGCAGTACTTC. Full variable domain (outside the CDR3, taken from reference TRBV7-8 and TRBJ2-7): GAGVSQSPRYKVAKRGQDVALRCDPISGHVSLFWYQQALGQGPEFLTYFQNEAQLDKSGLPSDRFFAERPEGSVSTLKIQRTQQEDSAVYLCASSLAYPGTGDEQYFGPGTRLTVT.

The chain couples TRBV19 to TRBJ1-1; D is undetermined. Trimming took off 5 bases at V and 4 bases at J, with 8 bases between the two ends. This CDR3 spans 12 amino acids. Looked up from germline, CDR1 is LNHDA and CDR2 is SQIVND (reference sequence). The CDR3 region has the DNA TGTGCCAGTAGTTTCGGGAGCACTGAAGCTTTCTTT. It specifies CASSFGSTEAFF.

The chain carries TRBV5-4 and TRBJ2-7; 10 bases line up with TRBD1. There are 16 residues in the CDR3. Germline values: CDR1 SGHNT, CDR2 YYREEE (reference sequence). V lost 0 bases to trimming and J lost 5 bases; unmatched junction nucleotides: 8. For the CDR3, the DNA is TGTGCCAGCAGCTTGGGACAGGGGGCGCATTCTGACGAGCAGTACTTC. Amino acids: CASSLGQGAHSDEQYF. The full variable domain, with the rest looked up from reference TRBV5-4 and TRBJ2-7, is ETGVTQSPTHLIKTRGQQVTLRCSSQSGHNTVSWYQQALGQGPQFIFQYYREEENGRGNFPPRFSGLQFPNYSSELNVNALELDDSALYLCASSLGQGAHSDEQYFGPGTRLTVT.

This clone was recorded once. The chain carries TRBV27 and TRBJ2-7; D is uncertain. Germline assignment: CDR1 MNHEY and CDR2 SMNVEV (reference sequence). V was shortened by 3 bases and J by 1 base, with 7 bases between the two germline ends. This CDR3 has 13 residues. The chain's CDR3 is CASSFSQSYEQYF. The CDR3 nucleotides are TGTGCCAGCAGTTTCTCACAGTCCTACGAGCAGTACTTC.

The chain couples TRBV5-4 to TRBJ2-2; 10 bases map to TRBD2. Per the germline V gene, CDR1 is SGHNT and CDR2 is YYREEE (reference sequence). The CDR3 extends over 16 amino acids. V shed 1 base, J shed 7 bases, and the junction held 7 bases outside the gene matches. The CDR3 bases are TGTGCCAGCAGCTTGACAGCGGGAGGGCCGGGCGGGGAGCTGTTTTTT. Residues: CASSLTAGGPGGELFF.

The chain links TRBV4-1 to TRBJ2-7; TRBD2 matches at 7 bases. Germline V gene lookup returns CDR1 MGHRA and CDR2 YSYEKL. J was trimmed by 4 bases and V by 7 bases; bases with no gene match: 10. The CDR3 has 14 residues. The CDR3 DNA reads TGCGCCAGCATGGGGGGGGGAAGCCGATACGAGCAGTACTTC. This gives the protein CASMGGGSRYEQYF.

The chain employs TRBV7-9 and TRBJ2-1; 8 bases fit TRBD1. Germline lookup yields CDR1 SEHNR and CDR2 FQNEAQ (reference sequence). CDR3 length: 13 amino acids. Trimming at V came to 4 bases and at J to 5 bases, leaving 1 base not matched to a gene. CDR3 protein: CASSSGQDNEQFF. The CDR3 bases are TGTGCCAGCAGCTCGGGACAGGACAATGAGCAGTTCTTC. The whole variable domain, filled in from reference TRBV7-9 and TRBJ2-1, reads DTGVSQNPRHKITKRGQNVTFRCDPISEHNRLYWYRQTLGQGPEFLTYFQNEAQLEKSRLLSDRFSAERPKGSFSTLEIQRTEQGDSAMYLCASSSGQDNEQFFGPGTRLTVL.

The rearrangement joins TRBV13 to TRBJ2-7, with TRBD2 matching 11 bases. This CDR3 has 16 residues. Germline V gives CDR1 PRHDT, CDR2 FYEKMQ (reference sequence). Unmatched junction bases numbered 5, after V lost 1 base and J lost 3 bases. The CDR3 DNA reads as TGTGCCAGCAGCTTAGACGGGACTAGCGGCAACTACGAGCAGTACTTC. It encodes CASSLDGTSGNYEQYF.

In DNA, the CDR3 is TGTGCCAGCAGCACTAGCGGGACCTCCTACAATGAGCAGTTCTTC. It is translated as CASSTSGTSYNEQFF. The J gene is TRBJ2-1, the V gene TRBV9; the match to TRBD2 covers 10 bases. This CDR3 is 15 amino acids long. V lost 4 bases to trimming and J lost 0 bases; unmatched junction nucleotides: 1. Germline V gene lookup returns CDR1 SGDLS and CDR2 YYNGEE.

The gene calls are TRBV29-1 and TRBJ2-7, with 8 bases matching TRBD2. V lost 4 bases, J lost 3 bases, and 8 bases stayed unmatched. The CDR3 length is 14 residues. Looked up from germline, CDR1 is SQVTM and CDR2 is ANQGSEA. CDR3 sequence (DNA): TGCAGCGTTGCTGCGGGAGGAGACCTCTACGAGCAGTACTTC. It codes for CSVAAGGDLYEQYF.

The chain recombines TRBV10-1 with TRBJ1-3; TRBD1 agrees at 9 bases. Germline V gene lookup returns CDR1 WNHNN and CDR2 SYGVQD (reference sequence). J gave up 9 bases and V 8 bases, and 8 bases lay outside the gene matches. There are 13 residues in the CDR3. The CDR3: CASGTGQGGTIYF. In DNA, the CDR3 is TGCGCCAGCGGGACAGGGCAAGGAGGCACCATATATTTT.

The J gene is TRBJ2-2, the V gene TRBV19; TRBD2 might be the D (5 bases). This CDR3 is 14 amino acids long. The V end lost 7 bases, the J end lost 3 bases, and 12 bases lay between the germline ends. Germline V lookup: CDR1 LNHDA, CDR2 SQIVND (reference sequence). CDR3 loop: CASTFGIDTGELFF. As DNA, the CDR3 is TGTGCCAGTACCTTCGGGATCGACACCGGGGAGCTGTTTTTT.

The chain joins TRBV4-1 to TRBJ1-1; no clear D gene. V was trimmed by 4 bases and J by 3 bases, leaving 24 bases between them. The CDR3 spans 18 residues. In germline, CDR1 is MGHRA, CDR2 YSYEKL. CDR3 loop: CASSLRNKGGSLYTEAFF. The CDR3 DNA sequence: TGCGCCAGCAGCCTAAGAAATAAGGGAGGGTCCTTATACACTGAAGCTTTCTTT.

The CDR3 DNA reads TGTGCCAGTAAGTGGGCCACCGGGGAGCTGTTTTTT. Encoded protein: CASKWATGELFF. The chain links TRBV19 to TRBJ2-2; D gene ambiguous. V shed 7 bases and J shed 4 bases, with 7 bases lying between them. CDR3 length: 12 amino acids. The germline CDR1 and CDR2 sequences are LNHDA and SQIVND (reference sequence). The full variable domain, its missing parts supplied by reference TRBV19 and TRBJ2-2, is DGGITQSPKYLFRKEGQNVTLSCEQNLNHDAMYWYRQDPGQGLRLIYYSQIVNDFQKGDIAEGYSVSREKKESFPLTVTSAQKNPTAFYLCASKWATGELFFGEGSRLTVL.

The genes are TRBV14 and TRBJ2-6, with 7 positions matching TRBD1. CDR3 size: 15 residues. CDR1 SGHDN and CDR2 FVKESK come from the germline V gene. Losses at the gene ends were 6 bases for V and 2 bases for J; bases not matched to a gene: 4. In nucleotides, the CDR3 is TGTGCCAGCAGTTTACAGGGGACTGGGGCCAACGTCCTGACTTTC. Residues: CASSLQGTGANVLTF.

This chain joins TRBV5-4 and TRBJ2-7; 7 bases map to TRBD2. This CDR3 has 18 residues. V trimming: 0 bases; J trimming: 2 bases; junction bases outside the gene matches: 14. Per the germline V gene, CDR1 is SGHNT and CDR2 is YYREEE (reference sequence). The CDR3 reads CASSLGPLRRETAYEQYF. DNA for the CDR3: TGTGCCAGCAGCTTGGGCCCTCTGAGGCGGGAGACCGCCTACGAGCAGTACTTC. Full variable domain (outside the CDR3, taken from reference TRBV5-4 and TRBJ2-7): ETGVTQSPTHLIKTRGQQVTLRCSSQSGHNTVSWYQQALGQGPQFIFQYYREEENGRGNFPPRFSGLQFPNYSSELNVNALELDDSALYLCASSLGPLRRETAYEQYFGPGTRLTVT.

J is TRBJ1-1 and V is TRBV5-1; 7 bases fit TRBD1. CDR1 is SGHRS, CDR2 YFSETQ, per germline. Losses at the gene ends were 4 bases for V and 2 bases for J; bases not matched to a gene: 2. There are 13 residues in the CDR3. The CDR3 sequence: CASSRDSNTEAFF. DNA for the CDR3: TGCGCCAGCAGCCGGGACAGCAACACTGAAGCTTTCTTT.

V and J are TRBV25-1 and TRBJ2-7; 8 bases are shared with TRBD1. The CDR3 has 13 residues. CDR1 is MGHDK and CDR2 is SYGVNS in the germline V gene. V lost 6 bases to trimming and J lost 2 bases; unmatched junction nucleotides: 3. The CDR3 nucleotides read TGTGCCAGCAGGGGGGGACAGGCCTACGAGCAGTACTTC. The encoded protein is CASRGGQAYEQYF.

This rearrangement joins TRBV19 to TRBJ2-5, with unresolved D. Trimming cost V 0 bases and J 2 bases, with 7 bases left between them. The CDR3 has 14 amino acids. Looked up from germline, CDR1 is LNHDA and CDR2 is SQIVND (reference sequence). In DNA, the CDR3 is TGTGCCAGTAGTATAGAGACACAGCAAGAGACCCAGTACTTC. Its translation: CASSIETQQETQYF. Filled out from reference TRBV19 and TRBJ2-5, the complete variable domain reads DGGITQSPKYLFRKEGQNVTLSCEQNLNHDAMYWYRQDPGQGLRLIYYSQIVNDFQKGDIAEGYSVSREKKESFPLTVTSAQKNPTAFYLCASSIETQQETQYFGPGTRLLVL.

The chain has TRBV6-1 and TRBJ2-2; maybe TRBD1 (5 bases). The CDR3 is 13 amino acids. With 11 bases removed from V and 0 bases from J, the gap between germline ends came to 10 bases. The V gene's germline CDR1 is MNHNS and CDR2 SASEGT. Here the CDR3 reads CALGAANTGELFF. The CDR3 DNA follows: TGTGCCCTAGGGGCAGCGAACACCGGGGAGCTGTTTTTT.

This clone turned up a few times. CDR3 sequence reads: CASTPRLQGGYGYTF. The CDR3 nucleotides read TGTGCCAGCACCCCCAGGCTCCAGGGAGGCTATGGCTACACCTTC. This chain joins TRBV6-5 and TRBJ1-2, with D maybe TRBD1 (5 bases). The germline V and J ends were trimmed by 7 bases and 4 bases, with 19 bases remaining between them. CDR1 is MNHEY and CDR2 is SVGAGI in the germline V gene. The CDR3 has 15 amino acids.

Here the CDR3 reads CASSQDGDRAGEKLFF. DNA of the CDR3: TGTGCCAGCAGCCAAGATGGGGACAGGGCGGGAGAAAAACTGTTTTTT. V gene TRBV4-2 combines with J gene TRBJ1-4; 9 bases align to TRBD1. The CDR3 spans 16 residues. Looked up from germline, CDR1 is LGHNA and CDR2 is YNFKEQ. The V gene end was trimmed by 0 bases and the J gene end by 8 bases; junction bases not matched to a gene: 7.

This clone has only one observation. The chain combines TRBV30 with TRBJ2-1, with D possibly matching TRBD2 (6 bases). Trimming took off 1 base at V and 0 bases at J, with 10 bases between the two ends. Germline lookup yields CDR1 GTSNPN and CDR2 SVGIG (reference sequence). The CDR3 spans 15 residues. The CDR3 DNA is TGTGCCTGGAGTGAAGGGACTCGCTCCTACAATGAGCAGTTCTTC. As protein: CAWSEGTRSYNEQFF.